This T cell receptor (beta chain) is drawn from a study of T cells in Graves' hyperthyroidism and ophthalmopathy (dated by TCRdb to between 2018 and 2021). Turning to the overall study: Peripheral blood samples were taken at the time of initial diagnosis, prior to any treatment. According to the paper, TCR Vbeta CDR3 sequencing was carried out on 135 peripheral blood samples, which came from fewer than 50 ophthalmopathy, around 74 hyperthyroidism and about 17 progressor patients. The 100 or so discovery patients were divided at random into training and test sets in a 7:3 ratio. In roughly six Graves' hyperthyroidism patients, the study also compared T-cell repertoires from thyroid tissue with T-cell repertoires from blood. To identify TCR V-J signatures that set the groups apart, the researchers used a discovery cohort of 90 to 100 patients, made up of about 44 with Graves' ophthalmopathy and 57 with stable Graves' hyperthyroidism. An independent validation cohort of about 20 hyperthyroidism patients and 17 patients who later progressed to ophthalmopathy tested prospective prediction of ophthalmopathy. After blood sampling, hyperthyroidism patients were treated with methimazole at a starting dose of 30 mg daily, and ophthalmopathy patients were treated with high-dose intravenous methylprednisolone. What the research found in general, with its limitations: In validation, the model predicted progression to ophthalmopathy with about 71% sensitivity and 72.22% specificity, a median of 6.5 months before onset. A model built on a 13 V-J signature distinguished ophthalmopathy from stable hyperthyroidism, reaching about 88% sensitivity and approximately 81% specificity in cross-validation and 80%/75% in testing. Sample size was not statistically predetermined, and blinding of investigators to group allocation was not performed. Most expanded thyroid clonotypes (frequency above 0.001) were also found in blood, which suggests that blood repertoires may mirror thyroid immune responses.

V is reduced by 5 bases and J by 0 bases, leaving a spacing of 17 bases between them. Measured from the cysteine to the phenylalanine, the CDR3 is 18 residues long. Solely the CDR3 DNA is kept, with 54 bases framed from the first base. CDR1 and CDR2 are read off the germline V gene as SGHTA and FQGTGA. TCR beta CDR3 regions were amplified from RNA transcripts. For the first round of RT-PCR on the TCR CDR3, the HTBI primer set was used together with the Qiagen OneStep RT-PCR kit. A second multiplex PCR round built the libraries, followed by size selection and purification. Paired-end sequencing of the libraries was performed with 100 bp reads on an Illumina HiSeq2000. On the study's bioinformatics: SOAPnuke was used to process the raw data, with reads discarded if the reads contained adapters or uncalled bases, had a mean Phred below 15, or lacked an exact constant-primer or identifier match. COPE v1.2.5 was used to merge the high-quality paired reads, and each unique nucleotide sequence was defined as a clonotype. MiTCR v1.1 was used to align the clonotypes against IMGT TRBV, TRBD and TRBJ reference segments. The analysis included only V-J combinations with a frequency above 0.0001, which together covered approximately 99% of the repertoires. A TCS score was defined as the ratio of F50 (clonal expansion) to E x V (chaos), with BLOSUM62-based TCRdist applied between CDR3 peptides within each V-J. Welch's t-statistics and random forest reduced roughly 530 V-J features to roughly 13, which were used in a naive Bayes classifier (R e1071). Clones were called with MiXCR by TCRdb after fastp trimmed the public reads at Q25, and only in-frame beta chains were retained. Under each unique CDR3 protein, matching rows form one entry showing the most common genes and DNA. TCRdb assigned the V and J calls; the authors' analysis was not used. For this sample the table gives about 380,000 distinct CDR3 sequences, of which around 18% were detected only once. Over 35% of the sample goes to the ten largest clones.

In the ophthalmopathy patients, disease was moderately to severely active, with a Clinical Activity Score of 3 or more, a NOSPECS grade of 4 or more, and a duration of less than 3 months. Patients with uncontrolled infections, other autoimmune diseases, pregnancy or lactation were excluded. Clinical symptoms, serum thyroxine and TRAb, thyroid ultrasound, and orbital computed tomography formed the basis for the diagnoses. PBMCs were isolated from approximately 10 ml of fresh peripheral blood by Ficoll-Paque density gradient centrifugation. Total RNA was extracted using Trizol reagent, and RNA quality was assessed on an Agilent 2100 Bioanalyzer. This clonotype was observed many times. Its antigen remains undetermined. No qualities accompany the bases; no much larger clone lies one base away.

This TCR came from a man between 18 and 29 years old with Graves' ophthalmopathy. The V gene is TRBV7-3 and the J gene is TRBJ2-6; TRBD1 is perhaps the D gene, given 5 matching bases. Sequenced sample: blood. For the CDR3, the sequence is CASSLKGARPSGANVLTF. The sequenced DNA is TGTGCCAGCAGCCTAAAAGGGGCAAGGCCCTCTGGGGCCAACGTCCTGACTTTC.